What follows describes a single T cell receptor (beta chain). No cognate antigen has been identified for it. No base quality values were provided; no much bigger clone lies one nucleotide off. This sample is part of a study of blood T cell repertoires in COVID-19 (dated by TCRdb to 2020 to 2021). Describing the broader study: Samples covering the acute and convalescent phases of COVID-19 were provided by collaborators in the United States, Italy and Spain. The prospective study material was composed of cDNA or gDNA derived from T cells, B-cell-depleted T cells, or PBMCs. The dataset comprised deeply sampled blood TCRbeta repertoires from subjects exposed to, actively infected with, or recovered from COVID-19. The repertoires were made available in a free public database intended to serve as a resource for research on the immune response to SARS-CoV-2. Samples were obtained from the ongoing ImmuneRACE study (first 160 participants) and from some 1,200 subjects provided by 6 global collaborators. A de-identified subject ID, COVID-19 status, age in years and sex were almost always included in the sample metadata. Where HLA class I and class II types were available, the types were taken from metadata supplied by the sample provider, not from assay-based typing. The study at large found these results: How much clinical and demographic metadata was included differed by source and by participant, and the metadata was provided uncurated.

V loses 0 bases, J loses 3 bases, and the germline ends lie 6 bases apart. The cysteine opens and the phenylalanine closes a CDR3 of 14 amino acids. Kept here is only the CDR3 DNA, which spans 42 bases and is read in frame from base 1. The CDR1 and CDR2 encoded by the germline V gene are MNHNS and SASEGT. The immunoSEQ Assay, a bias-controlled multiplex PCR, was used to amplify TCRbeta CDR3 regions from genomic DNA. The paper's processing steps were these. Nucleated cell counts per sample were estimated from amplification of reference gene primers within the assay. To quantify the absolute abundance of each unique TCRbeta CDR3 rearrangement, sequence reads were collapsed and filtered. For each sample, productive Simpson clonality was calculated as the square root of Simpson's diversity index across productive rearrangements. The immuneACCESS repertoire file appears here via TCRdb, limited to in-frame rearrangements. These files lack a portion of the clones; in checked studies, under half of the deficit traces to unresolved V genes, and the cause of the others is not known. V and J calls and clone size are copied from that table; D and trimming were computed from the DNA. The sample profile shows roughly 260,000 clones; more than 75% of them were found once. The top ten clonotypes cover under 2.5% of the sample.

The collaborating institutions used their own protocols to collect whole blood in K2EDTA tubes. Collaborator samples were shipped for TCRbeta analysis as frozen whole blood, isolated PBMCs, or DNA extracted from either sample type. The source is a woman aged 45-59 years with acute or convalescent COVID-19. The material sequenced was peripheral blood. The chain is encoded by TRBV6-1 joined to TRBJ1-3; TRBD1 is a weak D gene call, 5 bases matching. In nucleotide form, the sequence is TGTGCCAGCAGTGAAGCAGGGGTTGGAAACACCATATATTTT. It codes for CASSEAGVGNTIYF.